The clone carrying this T cell receptor beta chain came up many times. This specimen belongs to a study of regulatory T cells in long-lasting Graves disease. The time point: newly diagnosed GD, antithyroid drugs for less than 3 months. The TCR library was prepared using RNA isolated from PBMCs. Libraries of TCR beta came from iRepertoire HTBI primers plus Arm-PCR of CDR3 regions. TCRdb redid the calling of the multiplex PCR reads with MiXCR, one entry per CDR3 protein. The profile shows approximately 460,000 distinct CDR3 sequences, roughly 15% of them singletons. The same specimen was also included in a second study, on T cells in Graves' hyperthyroidism and ophthalmopathy.

This TCR came from a woman between 25 and 40 years old with Graves disease. The specimen comprised peripheral blood mononuclear cells (PBMCs), sampled at new diagnosis, from a patient treated with antithyroid drugs.

CDR3 protein: CASSFRRTEAFF. CDR3 DNA: TGTGCCAGCAGTTTTAGACGCACTGAAGCTTTCTTT. The chain recombines TRBV28 with TRBJ1-1; D ambiguous. The CDR3 extends over 12 amino acids. The germline V gene encodes CDR1 MDHEN and CDR2 SYDVKM. Trimming left V 3 bases short and J 4 bases short, with 6 bases between.